The 24 T cell receptor beta chains below all came from one sample that was sequenced in a study of blood T cell repertoires in COVID-19. The assay was immunoSEQ multiplex PCR, and TCRdb's table has in-frame clones only and misses some. Of under 200,000 clones listed, almost 90% are singletons. The sample taken for sequencing was peripheral blood. These receptor sequences come from a man between 18 and 35 years old with active or convalescent COVID-19.

The rearrangement joins TRBV18 to TRBJ1-1; TRBD1 is a possible D gene (5 bases). Between the trimmed V and J ends, which lost 2 bases and 3 bases, there was a span of 16 bases. Germline V gene data show CDR1 as KGHSH and CDR2 as LQKENI. This CDR3 region has 16 residues. The CDR3 sequence: CASSPSRRGRHTEAFF. Written as DNA, the CDR3 is TGTGCCAGCTCACCAAGTCGGCGGGGACGTCACACTGAAGCTTTCTTT. Using reference TRBV18 and TRBJ1-1 for the parts outside the CDR3, the full variable domain is NAGVMQNPRHLVRRRGQEARLRCSPMKGHSHVYWYRQLPEEGLKFMVYLQKENIIDESGMPKERFSAEFPKEGPSILRIQQVVRGDSAAYFCASSPSRRGRHTEAFFGQGTRLTVV.

V gene TRBV10-3 combines with J gene TRBJ1-5; D gene ambiguous. V was pared by 4 bases and J by 3 bases, with 7 bases between. Looked up from germline, CDR1 is ENHRY and CDR2 is SYGVKD. This CDR3 spans 13 amino acids. CDR3 bases: TGTGCCATCAGTGGCGGTCTCAATCAGCCCCAGCATTTT. It codes for CAISGGLNQPQHF.

The genes are TRBV7-2 and TRBJ2-5; 7 positions agree with TRBD1. The CDR3 contains 17 residues. CDR1 is SGHTA and CDR2 is FQGNSA in the germline V gene. The V and J ends lost 2 bases and 5 bases, in that order; junction bases with no gene match: 14. CDR3: CASSLKGQIMRRETQYF. The DNA for the CDR3 is TGTGCCAGCAGCTTAAAGGGACAGATCATGAGGAGGGAGACCCAGTACTTC.

The genes are TRBV4-2 and TRBJ2-1; the match to TRBD2 covers 9 bases. The CDR3 runs to 16 residues. The J segment lost 0 bases and the V segment lost 2 bases, leaving 2 bases of the junction unmatched. Germline-derived CDR1 and CDR2 are LGHNA and YNFKEQ. This chain's CDR3 is CASSQSGRNSYNEQFF. Written as DNA, the CDR3 is TGTGCCAGCAGCCAAAGCGGGAGGAACTCCTACAATGAGCAGTTCTTC.

CDR3 nucleotides: TGTGCCAGCAGTGAAACAGGGGCGAGGACTGAAGCTTTCTTT. Encoded protein: CASSETGARTEAFF. The chain carries TRBV25-1 and TRBJ1-1; 7 positions match TRBD1. The CDR3 has 14 residues. From germline, CDR1 is MGHDK and CDR2 SYGVNS. V was clipped by 2 bases and J by 5 bases; unmatched bases: 5.

As for this clone: Distinct nucleotide sequences in the sample also encode this CDR3. The rearrangement uses TRBV3-1 (or the pseudogene TRBV3-2) and TRBJ2-3, with 9 bases identical to TRBD1. CDR1 and CDR2 (germline): LGHDT, YNNKEL (reference sequence). Trimming cost V 1 base and J 2 bases; bases outside gene matches: 4. The length of the CDR3 is 16 residues. In DNA, the CDR3 is TGTGCCAGCAGCCAAGCCGGGACAGGGCTCACAGATACGCAGTATTTT. It yields the protein CASSQAGTGLTDTQYF.

The chain links TRBV12-5 to TRBJ1-6; 10 nucleotides agree with TRBD1. Trimming cost V 6 bases and J 7 bases; bases outside gene matches: 3. Germline-derived CDR1 and CDR2 are LGHNT and FRNRAP. This CDR3 region has 14 residues. The CDR3 loop reads CASGPGQGNSPLHF. As DNA, the CDR3 is TGTGCTAGTGGCCCGGGACAGGGGAATTCACCCCTCCACTTT.

This clone was seen repeatedly, ten times or more. The CDR3 DNA follows: TGTGCCAGCAGAGCGGGCCCATCTACACCCCTCCACTTT. This encodes CASRAGPSTPLHF. This sequence joins TRBV2 and TRBJ1-6; D gene ambiguous. Trimming shortened V by 6 bases and J by 11 bases, and 14 bases separated the two germline ends. CDR3 length: 13 residues. CDR1 is SNHLY, CDR2 FYNNEI, per germline.

This chain links TRBV11-2 with TRBJ1-2; TRBD1 matches 7 bases. CDR3 size: 13 residues. The V and J ends lost 5 bases and 8 bases, in that order; junction bases with no gene match: 8. Germline V gives CDR1 SGHAT, CDR2 FQNNGV. The CDR3 region has the DNA TGTGCCAGCAGCCCTGGACAGGACTCCGGCTACACCTTC. Its protein is CASSPGQDSGYTF.

Points on this clone: The sample carries other DNA sequences with the same CDR3. The chain couples TRBV12-3 or TRBV12-4 to TRBJ1-1; D not certain. The V and J ends lost 6 bases and 1 base respectively, with 9 bases between them. This CDR3 is built from 13 residues. Here the CDR3 reads CASSLRQNTEAFF. Here the CDR3 DNA reads TGTGCCAGCAGCTTAAGACAGAACACTGAAGCTTTCTTT.

The chain combines TRBV5-1 with TRBJ1-4; 11 bases match TRBD1. J gave up 8 bases and V 3 bases, and 3 bases lay outside the gene matches. Germline-derived CDR1 and CDR2 are SGHRS and YFSETQ. The CDR3 is made up of 14 amino acids. The CDR3 region has the DNA TGCGCCAGCAGCTCGGGACAGGGGGACGAAAAACTGTTTTTT. Translated, it gives CASSSGQGDEKLFF. Looking up the rest from reference TRBV5-1 and TRBJ1-4 gives the full variable domain: KAGVTQTPRYLIKTRGQQVTLSCSPISGHRSVSWYQQTPGQGLQFLFEYFSETQRNKGNFPGRFSGRQFSNSRSEMNVSTLELGDSALYLCASSSGQGDEKLFFGSGTQLSVL.

The rearrangement links TRBV9 to TRBJ1-1; D remains unclear. This CDR3 contains 11 residues. Germline V gene lookup returns CDR1 SGDLS and CDR2 YYNGEE. V was pared by 4 bases and J by 4 bases, with 5 bases between. The CDR3 DNA follows: TGTGCCAGCAGCCCACTCACTGAAGCTTTCTTT. Encoded protein: CASSPLTEAFF.

The chain links TRBV18 to TRBJ1-2; TRBD1 matches 8 bases. The CDR3 consists of 15 residues. V gave up 3 bases and J gave up 6 bases; unmatched junction bases: 9. From germline, CDR1 is KGHSH and CDR2 LQKENI. The CDR3 DNA follows: TGTGCCAGCTCACCCCAGGGTGCAGGGGGCGATGGCTACACCTTC. Amino acids: CASSPQGAGGDGYTF.

The chain combines TRBV7-9 with TRBJ2-1, with 9 nucleotides matching TRBD2. The junction had 10 bases not matched to a gene; V was cut back by 4 bases and J by 15 bases. Germline V gene data show CDR1 as SEHNR and CDR2 as FQNEAQ (reference sequence). There are 13 residues in the CDR3. CDR3 residues: CASSSGGSGGRFF. The DNA for the CDR3 is TGTGCCAGCAGCTCTGGAGGCAGCGGGGGGAGGTTCTTC.

The chain couples TRBV19 to TRBJ1-5; D may be TRBD1 (6 bases). This CDR3 has 13 amino acids. Trimming removed 5 bases from V and 4 bases from J, with 9 bases in between. Germline CDR1 LNHDA, CDR2 SQIVND (reference sequence). The chain's CDR3 is CASSGQRNQPQHF. For the CDR3, the DNA is TGTGCCAGTAGTGGACAGCGTAATCAGCCCCAGCATTTT.

CDR3 amino acids: CAWSLSGTSGGMDTQYF. CDR3 bases: TGTGCCTGGAGTCTCTCCGGGACTAGCGGGGGAATGGATACGCAGTATTTT. V and J are TRBV30 and TRBJ2-3, with TRBD2 identical over 14 bases. V gave up 2 bases and J gave up 6 bases; unmatched junction bases: 10. CDR1 and CDR2 (germline): GTSNPN, SVGIG (reference sequence). The CDR3 spans 17 residues.

A single count supports this clone. This chain links TRBV19 with TRBJ2-7; TRBD1 aligns across 7 bases. The CDR3 runs 15 residues. V was pared by 5 bases and J by 0 bases, with 7 bases of the junction left unmatched. The V gene's germline CDR1 is LNHDA and CDR2 SQIVND (reference sequence). The CDR3 bases are TGTGCCAGTAGTGAGCGACAGGGAATCTCCTACGAGCAGTACTTC. This gives the protein CASSERQGISYEQYF.

The chain has TRBV7-2 and TRBJ1-2, with 10 bases aligning to TRBD1. Germline V gives CDR1 SGHTA, CDR2 FQGNSA. Trimming took 5 bases from V and 5 from J; bases not matched to a gene: 5. This CDR3 is 14 amino acids long. The DNA of the CDR3 is TGTGCCAGCAGCCTGACAGGGGGCGAGTATGGCTACACCTTC. Translating gives CASSLTGGEYGYTF.

The V call is TRBV21-1, the J call TRBJ2-5; the table's D call, TRBD1, has no DNA check behind it. TRBV21-1 is annotated as a pseudogene. The CDR3 extends over 21 amino acids. The CDR3 sequence is CASSKALRLFPGGLYQETQYF. The CDR3 DNA reads TGTGCCAGCAGCAAAGCGCTTCGTTTGTTTCCAGGGGGCCTTTACCAAGAGACCCAGTACTTC.

The rearrangement links TRBV4-1 to TRBJ2-1, with TRBD1 matching 9 bases. J lost 1 base, V lost 7 bases, and 14 bases had no gene match. The length of the CDR3 is 18 residues. The germline CDR1 and CDR2 sequences are MGHRA and YSYEKL. The CDR3 DNA reads as TGCGCCAGCACCCTCGGAACAGGGGGCGCGGGGTCCTACAATGAGCAGTTCTTC. It translates to CASTLGTGGAGSYNEQFF.

The CDR3 nucleotides are TGTGCCAGCAGCTCTAGCGGGGCTCAAGAGACCCAGTACTTC. This codes for CASSSSGAQETQYF. V usage is TRBV7-2 and J usage is TRBJ2-5, with TRBD2 matching over 9 bases. The CDR3 loop spans 14 amino acids. Trimming took 4 bases from V and 2 from J; bases not matched to a gene: 2. CDR1 and CDR2 from the germline V gene are SGHTA and FQGNSA.

The J gene is TRBJ2-1, the V gene TRBV28; TRBD2 aligns across 12 bases. This CDR3 is 20 amino acids long. The junction had 14 bases not matched to a gene; V was cut back by 3 bases and J by 2 bases. Looked up from germline, CDR1 is MDHEN and CDR2 is SYDVKM. The CDR3, as DNA: TGTGCCAGCAGTTTCCCCACTAGCGGGAGGCACCAAGGAACCTACAATGAGCAGTTCTTC. This encodes CASSFPTSGRHQGTYNEQFF. The full variable domain, rest sourced from reference TRBV28 and TRBJ2-1, is DVKVTQSSRYLVKRTGEKVFLECVQDMDHENMFWYRQDPGLGLRLIYFSYDVKMKEKGDIPEGYSVSREKKERFSLILESASTNQTSMYLCASSFPTSGRHQGTYNEQFFGPGTRLTVL.

This clone appeared a few times. The V gene is TRBV6-2 or TRBV6-3, the J gene TRBJ2-5; 13 bases are a match to TRBD2. V shed 5 bases, J shed 4 bases, and the junction held 7 bases outside the gene matches. This CDR3 is 16 amino acids long. Germline CDR1 MNHEY, CDR2 SVGEGT. CDR3 sequence (DNA): TGTGCCAGCAGTCCAACTAGCGGGGGGGCCCGAGAGACCCAGTACTTC. Its translation is CASSPTSGGARETQYF.

This chain joins TRBV7-8 and TRBJ1-1; maybe TRBD1 (6 bases). The CDR3 has 15 amino acids. Germline values: CDR1 SGHVS, CDR2 FQNEAQ. Trimming took off 2 bases at V and 5 bases at J, with 15 bases between the two ends. The CDR3 nucleotides are TGTGCCAGCAGCTTACAAACACAGGGAGGGACTGAAGCTTTCTTT. Encoded protein: CASSLQTQGGTEAFF.